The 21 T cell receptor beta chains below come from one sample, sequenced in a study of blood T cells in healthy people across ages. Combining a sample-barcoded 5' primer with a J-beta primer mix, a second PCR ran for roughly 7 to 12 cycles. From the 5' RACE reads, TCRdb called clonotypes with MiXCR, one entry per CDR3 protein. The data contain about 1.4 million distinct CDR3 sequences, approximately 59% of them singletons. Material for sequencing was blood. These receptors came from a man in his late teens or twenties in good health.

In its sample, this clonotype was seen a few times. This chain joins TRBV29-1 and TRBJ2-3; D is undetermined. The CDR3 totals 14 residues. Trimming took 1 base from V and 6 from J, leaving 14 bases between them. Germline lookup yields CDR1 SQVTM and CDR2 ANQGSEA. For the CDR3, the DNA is TGCAGCGTTGAAGGTTTCAGTCCCCTTGATACGCAGTATTTT. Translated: CSVEGFSPLDTQYF.

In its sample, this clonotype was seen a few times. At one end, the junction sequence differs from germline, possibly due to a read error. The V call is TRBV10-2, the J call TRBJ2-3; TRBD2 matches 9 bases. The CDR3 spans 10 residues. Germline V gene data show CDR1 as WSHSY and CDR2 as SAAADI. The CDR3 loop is CASGGDTQYF. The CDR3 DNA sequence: TGTGCCAGCGGGGGGGATACGCAGTATTTT.

Here the CDR3 reads CSATDRGTYNEQFF. The CDR3 DNA sequence: TGCAGCGCCACAGACAGGGGTACCTACAATGAGCAGTTCTTC. This chain uses TRBV29-1 with TRBJ2-1; 8 bases agree with TRBD1. Germline CDR1 and CDR2: SQVTM and ANQGSEA. The CDR3 spans 14 residues. The V segment lost 7 bases and the J segment 2 bases; nucleotides outside the gene matches: 7.

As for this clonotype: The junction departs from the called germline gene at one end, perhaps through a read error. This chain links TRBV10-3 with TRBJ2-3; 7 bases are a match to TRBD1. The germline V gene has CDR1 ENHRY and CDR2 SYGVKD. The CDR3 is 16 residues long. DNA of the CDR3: TGTGCCCTCAGTGAGTCGGCGGTGACAGGGAAAAATACGCAGTATTTT. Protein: CALSESAVTGKNTQYF.

Written as DNA, the CDR3 is TGTGCCAGCAGTGCCGGAGGGTACACTGAAGCTTTCTTT. Its translation is CASSAGGYTEAFF. The chain has TRBV6-1 and TRBJ1-1; no definite D call. Between the trimmed V and J ends, which lost 4 bases and 3 bases, there was a span of 9 bases. The germline gives CDR1 MNHNS, CDR2 SASEGT. CDR3 size: 13 residues.

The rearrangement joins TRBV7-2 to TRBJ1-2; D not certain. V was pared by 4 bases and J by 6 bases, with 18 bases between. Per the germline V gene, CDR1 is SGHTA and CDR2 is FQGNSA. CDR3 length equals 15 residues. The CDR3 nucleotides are TGTGCCAGCAGCTCTCTTGGTGTTCCCAAGGATGGCTACACCTTC. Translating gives CASSSLGVPKDGYTF.

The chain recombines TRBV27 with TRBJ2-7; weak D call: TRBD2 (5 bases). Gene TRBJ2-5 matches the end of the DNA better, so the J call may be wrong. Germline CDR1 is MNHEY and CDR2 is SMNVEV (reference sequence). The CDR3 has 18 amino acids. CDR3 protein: CASSLGVGRRRDLETQYF. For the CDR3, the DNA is TGTGCCAGCAGTTTAGGGGTCGGTAGGAGACGGGATTTAGAGACCCAGTACTTC.

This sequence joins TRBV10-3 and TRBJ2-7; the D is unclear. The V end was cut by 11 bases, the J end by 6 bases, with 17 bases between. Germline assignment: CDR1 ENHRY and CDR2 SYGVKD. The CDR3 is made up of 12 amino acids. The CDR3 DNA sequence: TGTGCCGCCACGGACCCGCTCGGCGAGCAGTACTTC. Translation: CAATDPLGEQYF.

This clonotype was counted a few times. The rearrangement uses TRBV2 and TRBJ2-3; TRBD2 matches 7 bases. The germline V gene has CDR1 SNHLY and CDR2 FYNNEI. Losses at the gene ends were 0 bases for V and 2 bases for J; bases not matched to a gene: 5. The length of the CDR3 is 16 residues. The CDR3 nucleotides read TGTGCCAGCAGTGAAGCCCCGGGGGGTGACACAGATACGCAGTATTTT. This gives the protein CASSEAPGGDTDTQYF.

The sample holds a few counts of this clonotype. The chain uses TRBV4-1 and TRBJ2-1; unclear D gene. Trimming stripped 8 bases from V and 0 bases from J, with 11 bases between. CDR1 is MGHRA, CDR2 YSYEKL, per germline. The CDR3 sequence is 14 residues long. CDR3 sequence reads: CASGPYSSYNEQFF. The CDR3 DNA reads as TGCGCCAGCGGACCTTATAGCTCCTACAATGAGCAGTTCTTC.

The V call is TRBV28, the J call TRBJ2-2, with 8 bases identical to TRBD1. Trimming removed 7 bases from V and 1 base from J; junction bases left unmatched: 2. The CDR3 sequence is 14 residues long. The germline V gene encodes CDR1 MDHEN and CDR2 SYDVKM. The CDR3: CASIGTGNTGELFF. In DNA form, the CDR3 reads TGTGCCAGCATAGGGACAGGGAACACCGGGGAGCTGTTTTTT.

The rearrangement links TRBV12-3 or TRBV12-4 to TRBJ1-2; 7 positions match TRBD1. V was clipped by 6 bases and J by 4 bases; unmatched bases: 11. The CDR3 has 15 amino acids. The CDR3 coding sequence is TGTGCCAGCAGCCTAAATCAGGGGGGAAGCTATGGCTACACCTTC. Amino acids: CASSLNQGGSYGYTF.

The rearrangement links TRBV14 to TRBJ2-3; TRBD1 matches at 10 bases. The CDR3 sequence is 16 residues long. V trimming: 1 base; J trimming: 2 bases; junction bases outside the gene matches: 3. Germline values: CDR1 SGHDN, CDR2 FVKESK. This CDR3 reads CASSQGTGGPTDTQYF. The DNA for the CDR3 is TGTGCCAGCAGCCAAGGGACAGGGGGGCCCACAGATACGCAGTATTTT.

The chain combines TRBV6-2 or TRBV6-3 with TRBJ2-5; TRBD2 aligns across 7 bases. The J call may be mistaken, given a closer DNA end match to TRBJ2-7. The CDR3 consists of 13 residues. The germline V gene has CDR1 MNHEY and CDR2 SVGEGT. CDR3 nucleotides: TGTGCCAACCGGCGGACTAGTAGTGCCGAGCAGTACTTC. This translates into CANRRTSSAEQYF.

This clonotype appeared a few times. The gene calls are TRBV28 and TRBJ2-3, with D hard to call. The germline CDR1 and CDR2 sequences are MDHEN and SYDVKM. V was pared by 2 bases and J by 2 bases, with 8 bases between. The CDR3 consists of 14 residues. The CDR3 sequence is CASSLPHYTDTQYF. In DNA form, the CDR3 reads TGTGCCAGCAGTTTACCCCATTACACAGATACGCAGTATTTT. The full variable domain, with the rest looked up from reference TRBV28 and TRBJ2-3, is DVKVTQSSRYLVKRTGEKVFLECVQDMDHENMFWYRQDPGLGLRLIYFSYDVKMKEKGDIPEGYSVSREKKERFSLILESASTNQTSMYLCASSLPHYTDTQYFGPGTRLTVL.

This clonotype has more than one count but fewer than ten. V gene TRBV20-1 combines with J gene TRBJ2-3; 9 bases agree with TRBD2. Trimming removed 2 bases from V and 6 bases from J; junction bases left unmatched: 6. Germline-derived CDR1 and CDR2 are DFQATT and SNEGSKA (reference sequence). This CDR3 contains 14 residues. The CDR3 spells CSARSSGVADTQYF. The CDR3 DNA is TGCAGTGCTAGATCTAGCGGGGTGGCGGATACGCAGTATTTT.

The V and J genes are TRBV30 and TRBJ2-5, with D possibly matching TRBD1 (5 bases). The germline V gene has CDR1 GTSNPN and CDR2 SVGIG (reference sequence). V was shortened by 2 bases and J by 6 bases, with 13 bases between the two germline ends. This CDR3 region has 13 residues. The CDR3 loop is CAWSRGRKKTQYF. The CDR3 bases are TGTGCCTGGAGTAGGGGCAGGAAAAAGACCCAGTACTTC.

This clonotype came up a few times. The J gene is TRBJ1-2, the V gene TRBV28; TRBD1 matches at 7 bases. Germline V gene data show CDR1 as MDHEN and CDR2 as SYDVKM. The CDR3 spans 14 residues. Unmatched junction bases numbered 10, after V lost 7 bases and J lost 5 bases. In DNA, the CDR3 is TGTGCCAGCACAGGGGGGTTTGGGTTATATGGCTACACCTTC. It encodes CASTGGFGLYGYTF.

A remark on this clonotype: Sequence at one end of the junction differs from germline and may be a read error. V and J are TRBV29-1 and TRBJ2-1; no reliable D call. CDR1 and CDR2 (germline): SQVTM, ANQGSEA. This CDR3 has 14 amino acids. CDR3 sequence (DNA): TGCAGCGTCACAGACGTGAGCTCCTGCAATGAGCAGTTCTTC. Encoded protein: CSVTDVSSCNEQFF.

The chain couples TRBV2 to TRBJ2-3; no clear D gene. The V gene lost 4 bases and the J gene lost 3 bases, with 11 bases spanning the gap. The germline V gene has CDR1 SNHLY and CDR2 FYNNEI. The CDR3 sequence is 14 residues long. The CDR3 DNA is TGTGCCAGCAGTGCCCCTCCGGGTACAGATACGCAGTATTTT. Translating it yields CASSAPPGTDTQYF.

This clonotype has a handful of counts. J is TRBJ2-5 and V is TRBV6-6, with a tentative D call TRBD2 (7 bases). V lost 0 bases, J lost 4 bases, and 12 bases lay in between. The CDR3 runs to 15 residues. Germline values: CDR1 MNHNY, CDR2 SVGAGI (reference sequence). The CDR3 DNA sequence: TGTGCCAGCAGTTACTCGTCAGGGGAGGGAGAGACCCAGTACTTC. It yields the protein CASSYSSGEGETQYF.